This passage covers 22 T cell receptor beta chains from one sample sequenced in a study of T cells in tuberculosis. This table comes from immunoSEQ multiplex PCR, and its TCRdb copy is limited to in-frame clones, with some not included. The sample consists of 60,000 or so clones, about four fifths of them appearing once. Sorting used thawed, overnight-rested PBMC stained with anti-CD3, a viability dye and GMM-loaded CD1B tetramer. CD1B tetramers were loaded with Rhodococcus equi-derived C32 glucose monomycolate. Sequencing was performed on CD1b-GMM tetramer-negative cells sorted from PBMCs. Receptors originate from an adult woman with latent tuberculosis.

This chain uses TRBV30 with TRBJ1-2; tentative D call: TRBD1 (6 bases). This CDR3 contains 13 residues. With 5 bases removed from V and 8 bases from J, the gap between germline ends came to 18 bases. CDR1 is GTSNPN and CDR2 is SVGIG in the germline V gene (reference sequence). The CDR3 spells CAWSQQGSGGYTF. CDR3 DNA: TGTGCCTGGTCCCAACAGGGCTCGGGCGGCTACACCTTC.

This clone was counted a single time. The chain links TRBV28 to TRBJ1-2; maybe TRBD1 (5 bases). This CDR3 is 12 amino acids long. V lost 5 bases and J 4 bases, leaving 8 bases between the germline ends. Germline lookup yields CDR1 MDHEN and CDR2 SYDVKM. The CDR3 DNA follows: TGTGCCAGCAGTAAGGGGATCTATGGCTACACCTTC. Protein product: CASSKGIYGYTF.

The rearrangement links TRBV6-1 to TRBJ2-3; 13 nucleotides agree with TRBD2. Germline values: CDR1 MNHNS, CDR2 SASEGT. The CDR3 totals 20 residues. Losses at the gene ends were 0 bases for V and 1 base for J; bases not matched to a gene: 10. CDR3: CASSEAYLGLAGAGTDTQYF. The CDR3, as DNA: TGTGCCAGCAGTGAAGCGTATTTAGGACTAGCGGGGGCGGGCACAGATACGCAGTATTTT.

V usage is TRBV29-1 and J usage is TRBJ1-1; perhaps TRBD1 as D (6 bases). Between the trimmed V and J ends, which lost 6 bases and 2 bases, there was a span of 13 bases. The CDR3 runs 13 residues. Germline lookup yields CDR1 SQVTM and CDR2 ANQGSEA. CDR3 DNA: TGCAGCGTCGATCGGACAGCCAACACTGAAGCTTTCTTT. Encoded protein: CSVDRTANTEAFF. Based on the CDR3 plus reference TRBV29-1 and TRBJ1-1, the full variable domain is SAVISQKPSRDICQRGTSLTIQCQVDSQVTMMFWYRQQPGQSLTLIATANQGSEATYESGFVIDKFPISRPNLTFSTLTVSNMSPEDSSIYLCSVDRTANTEAFFGQGTRLTVV.

This chain joins TRBV9 and TRBJ2-2; 8 nucleotides align to TRBD1. This CDR3 contains 14 residues. CDR1 is SGDLS, CDR2 YYNGEE, per germline. V lost 5 bases and J lost 4; bases outside the gene matches: 4. The CDR3 DNA sequence: TGTGCCAGCAGTCTGACAGGGGCCACCGGGGAGCTGTTTTTT. It specifies CASSLTGATGELFF. The whole variable domain, filled in from reference TRBV9 and TRBJ2-2, reads DSGVTQTPKHLITATGQRVTLRCSPRSGDLSVYWYQQSLDQGLQFLIQYYNGEERAKGNILERFSAQQFPDLHSELNLSSLELGDSALYFCASSLTGATGELFFGEGSRLTVL.

This chain uses TRBV20-1 with TRBJ2-1; 8 positions agree with TRBD2. Germline V gene data show CDR1 as DFQATT and CDR2 as SNEGSKA (reference sequence). Germline trimming cut 8 bases from V and 6 bases from J; bases unmatched to any gene: 3. CDR3 length: 11 amino acids. Written as DNA, the CDR3 is TGCAGTCCGGGAGGGCCCAATGAGCAGTTCTTC. Translation: CSPGGPNEQFF.

This clone appeared a few times. This chain links TRBV4-1 with TRBJ2-3; TRBD2 aligns across 7 bases. CDR3 size: 16 residues. The germline V gene has CDR1 MGHRA and CDR2 YSYEKL. V lost 0 bases and J lost 3; bases outside the gene matches: 6. The CDR3 DNA follows: TGCGCCAGCAGCCAAGAGGGAGTGGGGGGGACAGATACGCAGTATTTT. This translates into CASSQEGVGGTDTQYF.

The chain couples TRBV28 to TRBJ1-1, with 7 bases identical to TRBD1. The V gene end was trimmed by 4 bases and the J gene end by 5 bases; junction bases not matched to a gene: 10. The CDR3 runs to 15 residues. Germline values: CDR1 MDHEN, CDR2 SYDVKM. In DNA form, the CDR3 reads TGTGCCAGCAGTTCCGACAGGGCGTCTAGGACTGAAGCTTTCTTT. Translated: CASSSDRASRTEAFF.

V gene TRBV30 combines with J gene TRBJ1-5; D is unclear. The germline V and J ends were trimmed by 2 bases and 2 bases, with 10 bases remaining between them. The CDR3 is 14 amino acids. Germline CDR1 GTSNPN, CDR2 SVGIG (reference sequence). The CDR3 protein is CAWSYSSGNQPQHF. As DNA, the CDR3 is TGTGCCTGGAGTTACAGCTCTGGCAATCAGCCCCAGCATTTT.

The chain joins TRBV6-6 to TRBJ2-7, with D maybe TRBD1 (6 bases). Germline V gene data show CDR1 as MNHNY and CDR2 as SVGAGI (reference sequence). CDR3 length: 13 amino acids. The V and J ends lost 4 bases and 6 bases respectively, with 13 bases between them. CDR3 nucleotide sequence: TGTGCCAGCAGTTTGCAGGGGTATCTCGAGCAGTACTTC. Translating it yields CASSLQGYLEQYF.

This chain links TRBV6-1 with TRBJ1-6; 9 bases line up with TRBD1. This CDR3 is built from 13 residues. V gave up 6 bases and J gave up 14 bases; unmatched junction bases: 8. In germline, CDR1 is MNHNS, CDR2 SASEGT. This CDR3 reads CASSVGQGLALHF. CDR3 nucleotide sequence: TGTGCCAGCAGCGTGGGACAGGGTTTGGCCCTCCACTTT.

V is TRBV14 and J is TRBJ2-5; perhaps TRBD1 as D (6 bases). V dropped 0 bases and J dropped 7 bases, with 15 bases sitting between them. This CDR3 contains 15 residues. The germline V gene encodes CDR1 SGHDN and CDR2 FVKESK. The CDR3, as DNA: TGTGCCAGCAGCCAAGAGGCAGGGGTAATCGGGACCCAGTACTTC. Translated, it gives CASSQEAGVIGTQYF.

The chain joins TRBV7-9 to TRBJ2-7, with D perhaps matching TRBD2 (5 bases). CDR3 size: 13 residues. V was shortened by 5 bases and J by 7 bases, with 15 bases between the two germline ends. Germline values: CDR1 SEHNR, CDR2 FQNEAQ (reference sequence). In DNA form, the CDR3 reads TGTGCCAGCAGCCCGCGGGCCCGCGCGGAGCAGTACTTC. As protein: CASSPRARAEQYF. Full variable domain (missing parts from reference TRBV7-9 and TRBJ2-7): DTGVSQNPRHKITKRGQNVTFRCDPISEHNRLYWYRQTLGQGPEFLTYFQNEAQLEKSRLLSDRFSAERPKGSFSTLEIQRTEQGDSAMYLCASSPRARAEQYFGPGTRLTVT.

In this sample, this clone turned up once. The gene calls are TRBV4-2 and TRBJ1-2; TRBD1 might be the D (6 bases). In germline, CDR1 is LGHNA, CDR2 YNFKEQ. The CDR3 length is 14 residues. Trimming left V 0 bases short and J 9 bases short, with 14 bases between. DNA for the CDR3: TGTGCCAGCAGCCAAGAGGGAGGGGGTAGGAGCTACACCTTC. This codes for CASSQEGGGRSYTF.

This clone was recorded a few times. This sequence joins TRBV12-5 and TRBJ2-5; 8 bases line up with TRBD1. V lost 5 bases and J lost 0; bases outside the gene matches: 14. The CDR3 runs to 18 residues. Germline V gene data show CDR1 as LGHNT and CDR2 as FRNRAP. CDR3 nucleotide sequence: TGTGCTAGTGGTCAAACCAATCCGGGACAGGCGTACCAAGAGACCCAGTACTTC. Its translation is CASGQTNPGQAYQETQYF.

This chain uses TRBV6-4 with TRBJ2-1; 10 nucleotides agree with TRBD2. Trimming cost V 7 bases and J 9 bases; bases outside gene matches: 12. The V gene's germline CDR1 is MRHNA and CDR2 SNTAGT. The CDR3 sequence is 15 residues long. The CDR3, as DNA: TGTGCCAGCAAGCCACTAGCGGGAATCGAAAGTGAGCAGTTCTTC. Protein product: CASKPLAGIESEQFF.

The chain uses TRBV29-1 and TRBJ2-3; D is uncertain. The CDR3 covers 11 residues. Trimming stripped 8 bases from V and 4 bases from J, with 10 bases between. Germline V lookup: CDR1 SQVTM, CDR2 ANQGSEA. The CDR3 loop reads CSTNGADTQYF. CDR3 bases: TGCAGCACTAACGGCGCAGATACGCAGTATTTT.

The chain uses TRBV18 and TRBJ2-1; 8 bases line up with TRBD1. J was trimmed by 8 bases and V by 2 bases; bases with no gene match: 8. CDR1 and CDR2 from the germline V gene are KGHSH and LQKENI. The CDR3 sequence is 15 residues long. The CDR3 reads CASSPEQGVYDEQFF. The CDR3 region has the DNA TGTGCCAGCTCACCAGAACAGGGGGTTTACGATGAGCAGTTCTTC.

The V call is TRBV19, the J call TRBJ1-2, with a possible D match to TRBD1 (6 bases). The CDR3 extends over 14 amino acids. Germline V gene sequence: CDR1 LNHDA, CDR2 SQIVND (reference sequence). V was shortened by 3 bases and J by 3 bases, with 11 bases between the two germline ends. The CDR3 bases are TGTGCCAGTAGTATCAGGGGCACCTACTATGGCTACACCTTC. Its translation is CASSIRGTYYGYTF.

The V gene is TRBV7-9, the J gene TRBJ2-3; tentative D call: TRBD1 (5 bases). This CDR3 contains 14 residues. V was cut by 5 bases and J by 3 bases, with 12 bases left in between. CDR1 is SEHNR and CDR2 is FQNEAQ in the germline V gene (reference sequence). The chain's CDR3 is CASSEPGKTDTQYF. The CDR3 DNA follows: TGTGCCAGCAGCGAGCCAGGGAAGACAGATACGCAGTATTTT.

The V and J genes are TRBV5-1 and TRBJ2-5, with a possible D match to TRBD2 (6 bases). Trimming took 1 base from V and 6 from J, leaving 22 bases between them. Per the germline V gene, CDR1 is SGHRS and CDR2 is YFSETQ. This CDR3 contains 17 residues. CDR3 protein: CASSLSWGEGSEKTQYF. Written as DNA, the CDR3 is TGCGCCAGCAGCTTGTCTTGGGGGGAAGGATCAGAAAAGACCCAGTACTTC.

This clone has just a few counts. The chain uses TRBV18 and TRBJ2-7; D is ambiguous. V gave up 2 bases and J gave up 0 bases, with 5 bases separating them. The CDR3 runs to 13 residues. The germline CDR1 and CDR2 sequences are KGHSH and LQKENI. CDR3 region: CASSPGSSYEQYF. CDR3 coding DNA: TGTGCCAGCTCACCAGGCAGCTCCTACGAGCAGTACTTC. Full variable domain (missing parts from reference TRBV18 and TRBJ2-7): NAGVMQNPRHLVRRRGQEARLRCSPMKGHSHVYWYRQLPEEGLKFMVYLQKENIIDESGMPKERFSAEFPKEGPSILRIQQVVRGDSAAYFCASSPGSSYEQYFGPGTRLTVT.